This TCR beta chain was sequenced for a study of blood T cell repertoires in COVID-19. The germline V gene encodes CDR1 DFQATT and CDR2 SNEGSKA (reference sequence). The junction had 6 bases not matched to a gene; V was cut back by 3 bases and J by 1 base. The CDR3 length is 15 residues. Assay used: immunoSEQ multiplex PCR; TCRdb lists only in-frame clones, some missing. The table records around 180,000 clones, around 83% of them present only once. The material sequenced was peripheral blood. The receptor's source is a human donor in a cohort sampled during active COVID-19. The chain uses TRBV20-1 and TRBJ1-2, with 9 bases fitting TRBD1. Here the CDR3 reads CSASGQGTYNYGYTF. The CDR3 DNA follows: TGCAGTGCTAGTGGACAGGGGACCTATAACTATGGCTACACCTTC.